The text below deals with one TCR beta chain. Its specificity is not known. Produced via immunoSEQ multiplex PCR; TCRdb's table is partial and in-frame only. The data hold about 68,000 clones, with around 86% observed a single time. The source of the sample is a study of OX40 agonist ivuxolimab in advanced cancers. Study overall: Patients were treated with ivuxolimab, an agonistic anti-OX40 (CD134) antibody. Study-wide findings and caveats: With doses of 0.1 to 3.0 mg/kg, CD4+ and CD8+ blood T cells had undergone clonal expansion by week 6. Partial responders dosed at 0.1-3.0 mg/kg displayed clonal expansion ranking among the lowest.

The V and J ends lost 1 base and 4 bases respectively, with 12 bases between them. The germline V gene has CDR1 SGHDT and CDR2 YYEEEE. The CDR3 totals 15 residues. This TCR came from an adult with an advanced solid tumor such as melanoma, head and neck, liver or kidney cancer. The sample was CD4+ or CD8+ T cells sorted from blood, taken in a trial of the OX40 agonist ivuxolimab. The chain links TRBV5-6 to TRBJ1-5; unclear D gene. Here the CDR3 DNA reads TGTGCCAGCAGCTTGAGGGTGACCCTAAATCAGCCCCAGCATTTT. It yields the protein CASSLRVTLNQPQHF.